This TCR beta chain is drawn from a study of human T cells and chemical hapten exposure. Turning to the study itself: All through the roughly 23-week study, the scalp of each patient received diphenylcyclopropenone doses weekly. The study, taken as a whole, reports: Expanded TCRs grouped into significantly more large CDR3 similarity clusters than controls produced.

This sample's treatment: therapeutic diphenylcyclopropenone sensitization with weekly scalp DPC. Only after blood had been drawn was each patch test applied. In the library, unique molecular identifiers were attached to individual cDNA molecules. Authors' analysis steps: TCR counts had a median of about 94,000 per sample and spanned about 23,224 to 690,600. Via MiXCR, TCRdb re-called the reads, giving one row per CDR3 protein. The V and J calls and clone size are TCRdb's, not the authors'. The sample records 2,400 or so distinct CDR3 sequences, 40% to 50% being singletons. A remark on this clonotype: The antigen remains undetermined.

Germline V gene lookup returns CDR1 SGHAT and CDR2 FQNNGV. This CDR3 is built from 13 residues. Trimming pared 3 bases from V and 9 bases from J, leaving 13 bases between. The chain uses TRBV11-2 and TRBJ2-3; either TRBD1 or TRBD2 may supply D (7 bases each). This sequence originates from an adult with alopecia areata. Some clones in this sample may be carry-over from other donors' samples. This table probably holds off-target reads from a library built for another chain. The sample was whole blood, taken before DPC sensitization or 2, 6, or about 24 weeks after (not recorded which). CDR3 in amino acids: CASSLPGGETQYF. Written as DNA, the CDR3 is TGTGCCAGCAGCTTGCCAGGGGGGGAGACGCAGTATTTT.